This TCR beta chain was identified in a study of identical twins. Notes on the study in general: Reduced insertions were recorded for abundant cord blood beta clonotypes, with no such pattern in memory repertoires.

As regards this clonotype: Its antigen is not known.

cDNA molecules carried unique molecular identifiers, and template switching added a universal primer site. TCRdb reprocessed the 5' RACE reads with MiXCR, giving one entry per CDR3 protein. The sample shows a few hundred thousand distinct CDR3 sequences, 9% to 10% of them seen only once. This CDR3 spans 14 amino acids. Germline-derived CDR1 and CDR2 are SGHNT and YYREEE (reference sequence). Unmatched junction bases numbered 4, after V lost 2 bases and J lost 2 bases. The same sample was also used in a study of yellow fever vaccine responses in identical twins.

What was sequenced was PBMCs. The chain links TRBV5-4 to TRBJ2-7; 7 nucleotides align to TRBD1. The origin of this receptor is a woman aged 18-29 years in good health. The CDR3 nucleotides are TGTGCCAGCAGCTTAGGACAGGTCACCTACGAGCAGTACTTC. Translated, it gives CASSLGQVTYEQYF.